Listed here are 23 T cell receptor beta chains from one sample, sequenced in a study of early T cells in non-severe SARS-CoV-2 infection. TCRdb redid the calling of the 5' RACE reads with MiXCR, one entry per CDR3 protein. The sample lists approximately 70,000 distinct CDR3 sequences; 10% to 15% were seen once. The sample taken for sequencing was whole blood. These receptors all stem from an adult who was a healthcare worker with PCR-confirmed SARS-CoV-2 infection or an uninfected control (not recorded which).

Ten or more counts support this clonotype. V usage is TRBV6-2 or TRBV6-3 and J usage is TRBJ2-1; D gene ambiguous. CDR1 is MNHEY and CDR2 is SVGEGT in the germline V gene. This CDR3 has 12 residues. Trimming stripped 1 base from V and 5 bases from J, with 3 bases between. DNA of the CDR3: TGTGCCAGCAGTTACTGGCACAATGAGCAGTTCTTC. Encoded protein: CASSYWHNEQFF.

V gene TRBV11-2 combines with J gene TRBJ2-1; a possible D gene is TRBD1 (6 bases). Germline V gene sequence: CDR1 SGHAT, CDR2 FQNNGV. V was cut by 1 base and J by 11 bases, with 15 bases left in between. The CDR3 is made up of 14 amino acids. The CDR3 coding sequence is TGTGCCAGCAGCTTAGCAGGACCCCAGGGGAAGCAGTTCTTC. Translating it yields CASSLAGPQGKQFF.

This clonotype turned up a few times. The chain joins TRBV29-1 to TRBJ2-1, with D unclear. Germline V lookup: CDR1 SQVTM, CDR2 ANQGSEA. The ends were cut back, 6 bases at V and 8 bases at J, with 11 bases in the middle. This CDR3 region has 11 residues. CDR3 loop: CSVGPKDEQFF. The CDR3, as DNA: TGCAGCGTGGGTCCTAAGGATGAGCAGTTCTTC.

This clonotype was picked up a small number of times. The chain uses TRBV7-3 and TRBJ2-3; D is unclear. V lost 4 bases, J lost 0 bases, and 20 bases lay in between. The CDR3 is made up of 18 amino acids. Germline V lookup: CDR1 SGHTA, CDR2 FQGTGA. The CDR3 nucleotides read TGTGCCAGCAGCTCCAAGATGGCCCCATTAGGGAGCACAGATACGCAGTATTTT. Amino acids: CASSSKMAPLGSTDTQYF.

This clonotype has a count of ten or more. J is TRBJ1-5 and V is TRBV4-1, with D perhaps TRBD1 (6 bases). The CDR3 is 15 residues long. The germline gives CDR1 MGHRA, CDR2 YSYEKL. V shed 4 bases and J shed 5 bases, with 15 bases lying between them. The CDR3 protein is CASSRSGDTDQPQHF. Written as DNA, the CDR3 is TGCGCCAGCAGCCGTTCGGGGGACACAGATCAGCCCCAGCATTTT.

This clonotype was counted at least ten times. The J gene is TRBJ2-7, the V gene TRBV10-3; 9 nucleotides line up with TRBD2. The germline gives CDR1 ENHRY, CDR2 SYGVKD. CDR3 size: 15 residues. V gave up 9 bases and J gave up 2 bases; unmatched junction bases: 11. The CDR3 nucleotides are TGTGCCATGAGTTCTGCGGGGGGGCAAACCTACGAGCAGTACTTC. This codes for CAMSSAGGQTYEQYF.

The table lists this clonotype with many counts. At one boundary the junction diverges from the germline segment, which might be a read error. This sequence joins TRBV12-3 or TRBV12-4 and TRBJ1-1; D perhaps matches TRBD1 (6 bases). This CDR3 is built from 14 residues. Here the CDR3 DNA reads TGTGCCAGCAGTGTAGCAGGGGTGAACACTGAAGCTTTCTTT. Its translation is CASSVAGVNTEAFF.

This clonotype was observed a few times. V gene TRBV6-1 combines with J gene TRBJ2-5; TRBD2 matches at 8 bases. The germline CDR1 and CDR2 sequences are MNHNS and SASEGT. The CDR3 contains 16 residues. Trimming took 1 base from V and 6 from J; bases not matched to a gene: 10. CDR3 protein: CASSEDPAGGRKTQYF. CDR3 nucleotide sequence: TGTGCCAGCAGTGAAGATCCTGCGGGGGGCCGAAAGACCCAGTACTTC.

This clonotype was seen many times. This sequence joins TRBV5-1 and TRBJ1-1; a weak D match, TRBD1 (5 bases). V lost 0 bases and J 1 base, leaving 7 bases between the germline ends. CDR1 is SGHRS, CDR2 YFSETQ, per germline. The CDR3 totals 14 residues. The CDR3 reads CASSLGGPNTEAFF. CDR3 nucleotides: TGCGCCAGCAGCTTGGGGGGACCGAACACTGAAGCTTTCTTT.

The chain couples TRBV5-1 to TRBJ2-3; 14 bases match TRBD2. The CDR3 consists of 18 residues. Germline V CDR1 and CDR2: SGHRS, YFSETQ. The V and J ends lost 4 bases and 2 bases, in that order; junction bases with no gene match: 9. The CDR3 DNA reads TGCGCCAGCAGCATGGGACTAGCGGGGGTCCCCCCCACAGATACGCAGTATTTT. Amino acids: CASSMGLAGVPPTDTQYF. Supplemented by reference TRBV5-1 and TRBJ2-3, the full variable domain reads KAGVTQTPRYLIKTRGQQVTLSCSPISGHRSVSWYQQTPGQGLQFLFEYFSETQRNKGNFPGRFSGRQFSNSRSEMNVSTLELGDSALYLCASSMGLAGVPPTDTQYFGPGTRLTVL.

This clonotype was detected ten times or more. The chain combines TRBV7-8 with TRBJ1-1, with unresolved D. Trimming removed 4 bases at V and 1 base at J, with 10 bases between. This CDR3 has 14 amino acids. CDR1 and CDR2 (germline): SGHVS, FQNEAQ. This CDR3 reads CASSWGAGNTEAFF. Written as DNA, the CDR3 is TGTGCCAGCAGCTGGGGTGCGGGGAACACTGAAGCTTTCTTT.

There are many counts of this clonotype. The chain employs TRBV27 and TRBJ2-5, with TRBD2 as a possible D gene (6 bases). Germline CDR1 and CDR2: MNHEY and SMNVEV (reference sequence). This CDR3 has 15 residues. With 6 bases removed from V and 4 bases from J, the gap between germline ends came to 18 bases. This chain's CDR3 is CASSSGGSPGETQYF. The CDR3 bases are TGTGCCAGCAGCTCCGGAGGGTCTCCGGGAGAGACCCAGTACTTC.

At least ten counts were recorded for this clonotype. The CDR3 loop is CSASLANMNTEAFF. CDR3 DNA sequence: TGCAGTGCTTCCCTGGCAAACATGAACACTGAAGCTTTCTTT. J is TRBJ1-1 and V is TRBV20-1; D not certain. CDR3 length: 14 amino acids. Between the trimmed V and J ends, which lost 5 bases and 0 bases, there was a span of 13 bases. Germline values: CDR1 DFQATT, CDR2 SNEGSKA (reference sequence).

This clonotype was seen only a few times. The CDR3 sequence is CASSLSGYTDTQYF. The CDR3 region has the DNA TGTGCCAGCAGTTTAAGCGGGTACACAGATACGCAGTATTTT. The chain uses TRBV6-6 and TRBJ2-3; possible D gene TRBD2, 6 bases. Germline CDR1 is MNHNY and CDR2 is SVGAGI (reference sequence). This CDR3 region has 14 residues. V lost 4 bases and J 2 bases, leaving 10 bases between the germline ends.

V usage is TRBV2 and J usage is TRBJ2-7; D ambiguous. There are 12 residues in the CDR3. V lost 6 bases and J lost 3, with 9 bases in between. The germline V gene encodes CDR1 SNHLY and CDR2 FYNNEI. For the CDR3, the DNA is TGTGCCAGCAGCCACACCCACTACGAGCAGTACTTC. Protein sequence: CASSHTHYEQYF. The full variable domain, completed using reference TRBV2 and TRBJ2-7, is EPEVTQTPSHQVTQMGQEVILRCVPISNHLYFYWYRQILGQKVEFLVSFYNNEISEKSEIFDDQFSVERPDGSNFTLKIRSTKLEDSAMYFCASSHTHYEQYFGPGTRLTVT.

The CDR3 is CSAVSQQYNEQFF. The CDR3 DNA reads TGCAGTGCCGTCTCCCAGCAGTACAATGAGCAGTTCTTC. This chain connects TRBV20-1 to TRBJ2-1; D call uncertain. Trimming shortened V by 6 bases and J by 4 bases, and 13 bases separated the two germline ends. There are 13 residues in the CDR3. The germline CDR1 and CDR2 sequences are DFQATT and SNEGSKA (reference sequence).

This clonotype has just a few counts. The chain combines TRBV27 with TRBJ2-7; 11 nucleotides line up with TRBD2. CDR1 and CDR2 (germline): MNHEY, SMNVEV (reference sequence). J was trimmed by 0 bases and V by 6 bases; bases with no gene match: 10. The CDR3 totals 17 residues. CDR3 in DNA: TGTGCCAGCAGGCCCAGGACTAGCGGGTGGAGCTCCTACGAGCAGTACTTC. As protein: CASRPRTSGWSSYEQYF.

This clonotype was seen ten or more times. The genes are TRBV5-6 and TRBJ2-5; a possible D gene is TRBD2 (6 bases). The CDR3 runs to 14 residues. Germline CDR1 SGHDT, CDR2 YYEEEE. V was pared by 3 bases and J by 5 bases, with 14 bases between. For the CDR3, the DNA is TGTGCCAGCAGCTGGGCAGTGGCGGGGGAGACCCAGTACTTC. Translation: CASSWAVAGETQYF.

The chain has TRBV24-1 and TRBJ2-1; D unresolved. The germline V gene has CDR1 KGHDR and CDR2 SFDVKD. The CDR3 loop spans 12 amino acids. The V end lost 4 bases, the J end lost 7 bases, and 7 bases lay between the germline ends. The CDR3 nucleotides read TGTGCCACCAGTGAAGGGCCTAATGAGCAGTTCTTC. This encodes CATSEGPNEQFF.

This clonotype was counted a few times. V and J are TRBV9 and TRBJ2-3; 11 bases fit TRBD2. CDR3 length: 14 amino acids. V lost 4 bases and J lost 4; bases outside the gene matches: 2. Germline CDR1 and CDR2: SGDLS and YYNGEE. The CDR3 DNA is TGTGCCAGCAGCCCGGGACTAGCGGCAGATACGCAGTATTTT. The encoded protein is CASSPGLAADTQYF.

V and J are TRBV7-9 and TRBJ2-6; no clear D. This CDR3 is built from 14 residues. V shed 7 bases and J shed 4 bases, with 11 bases lying between them. CDR1 and CDR2 (germline): SEHNR, FQNEAQ (reference sequence). The CDR3 DNA is TGTGCCAGCACCCCGTTGGGGGGGGCCAACGTCCTGACTTTC. It translates to CASTPLGGANVLTF.

This clonotype has a handful of counts. The rearrangement joins TRBV3-1 to TRBJ2-1; D gene uncertain. This CDR3 comprises 13 residues. V gave up 4 bases and J gave up 4 bases, with 8 bases separating them. Looked up from germline, CDR1 is LGHDT and CDR2 is YNNKEL (reference sequence). The CDR3 bases are TGTGCCAGCAGCCGACGTCAGTACAATGAGCAGTTCTTC. The encoded protein is CASSRRQYNEQFF.

The genes are TRBV20-1 and TRBJ2-5; TRBD2 matches 9 bases. This CDR3 has 14 amino acids. With 6 bases clipped from V and 6 bases from J, the junction kept 11 bases outside the gene matches. The V gene's germline CDR1 is DFQATT and CDR2 SNEGSKA (reference sequence). Written as DNA, the CDR3 is TGCAGTGCGAGGACCGGGACTAGCACGCAGACCCAGTACTTC. Amino acids: CSARTGTSTQTQYF.